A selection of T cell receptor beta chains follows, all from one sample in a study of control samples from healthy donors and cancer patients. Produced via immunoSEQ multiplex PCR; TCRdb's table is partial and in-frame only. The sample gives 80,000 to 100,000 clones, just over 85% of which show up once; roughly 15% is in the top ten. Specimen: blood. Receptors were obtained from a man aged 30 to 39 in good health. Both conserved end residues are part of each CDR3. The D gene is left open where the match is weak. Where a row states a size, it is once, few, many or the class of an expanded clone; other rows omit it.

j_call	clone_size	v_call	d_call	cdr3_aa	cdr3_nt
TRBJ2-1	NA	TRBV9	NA	CASSGGSGVVNEQFF	TGTGCCAGCAGCGGCGGCTCGGGAGTCGTTAATGAGCAGTTCTTC
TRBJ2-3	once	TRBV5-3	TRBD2	CARSLKTLPGLAGGPADTQYF	TGTGCCAGAAGCTTAAAGACCCTACCGGGACTAGCGGGAGGGCCCGCAGATACGCAGTATTTT
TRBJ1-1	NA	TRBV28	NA	CASSFRGLGNTEAFF	TGTGCCAGCAGTTTCAGGGGTCTGGGGAACACTGAAGCTTTCTTT
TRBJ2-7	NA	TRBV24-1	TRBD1	CATSDQRDRGPYEQYF	TGTGCCACCAGTGATCAGCGGGACAGGGGACCTTACGAGCAGTACTTC
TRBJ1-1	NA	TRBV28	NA	CASSLVGRDNTEAFF	TGTGCCAGCAGTTTAGTTGGCAGGGATAACACTGAAGCTTTCTTT
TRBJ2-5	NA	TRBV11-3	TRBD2	CASSYYGGGETQYF	TGTGCCAGCAGCTATTACGGGGGGGGAGAGACCCAGTACTTC
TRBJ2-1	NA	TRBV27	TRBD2	CASSVTSGSGDNEQFF	TGTGCCAGCAGTGTGACTAGCGGGAGCGGTGACAATGAGCAGTTCTTC
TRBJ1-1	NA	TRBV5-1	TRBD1	CASSRGTGREAFF	TGCGCCAGCAGCCGAGGGACAGGGCGGGAAGCTTTCTTT
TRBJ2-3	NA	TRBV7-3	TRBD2	CASSLASGRTDTQYF	TGTGCCAGCAGCTTAGCTAGCGGGAGAACAGATACGCAGTATTTT
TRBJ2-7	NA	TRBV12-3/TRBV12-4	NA	CASSPTGVEQYF	TGTGCCAGCAGCCCAACAGGCGTGGAGCAGTACTTC
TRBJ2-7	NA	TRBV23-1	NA	CANPVWEQYF	TGCGCCAACCCGGTGTGGGAGCAGTACTTC
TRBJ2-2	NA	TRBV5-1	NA	CASSLVAGTTGELFF	TGCGCCAGCAGCTTGGTGGCAGGGACCACCGGGGAGCTGTTTTTT
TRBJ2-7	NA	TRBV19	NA	CASSIDGQGFVEQYF	TGTGCCAGTAGTATAGACGGGCAGGGCTTCGTCGAGCAGTACTTC
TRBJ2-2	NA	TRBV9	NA	CASTSLGGELFF	TGTGCCAGCACCTCACTGGGCGGGGAGCTGTTTTTT
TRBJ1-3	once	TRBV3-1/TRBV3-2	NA	CASSQVVNTIYF	TGTGCCAGCAGCCAAGTCGTGAACACCATATATTTT
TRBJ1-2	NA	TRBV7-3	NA	CASSLTGGQDYGYTF	TGTGCCAGCAGCTTAACGGGGGGGCAAGACTATGGCTACACCTTC
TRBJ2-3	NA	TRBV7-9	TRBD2	CASSPRASGAVTDTQYF	TGTGCCAGCAGCCCACGGGCTAGCGGGGCTGTGACAGATACGCAGTATTTT
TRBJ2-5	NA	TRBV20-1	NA	CSASGNRDPETQYF	TGCAGTGCTAGTGGGAACAGGGATCCAGAGACCCAGTACTTC
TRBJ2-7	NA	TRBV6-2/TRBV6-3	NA	CASSLGDYEQYF	TGTGCCAGCAGTTTGGGGGACTACGAGCAGTACTTC
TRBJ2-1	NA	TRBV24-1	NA	CATSGTDYSNEQFF	TGTGCCACCAGTGGGACAGATTATTCAAATGAGCAGTTCTTC
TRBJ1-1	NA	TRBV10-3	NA	CAISEEATWNTEAFF	TGTGCCATCAGTGAGGAGGCCACATGGAACACTGAAGCTTTCTTT
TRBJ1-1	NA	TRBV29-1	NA	CITSGISLSTEAFF	TGCATAACGAGTGGGATTTCATTGAGCACTGAAGCTTTCTTT
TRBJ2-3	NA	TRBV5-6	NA	CASSFDMITQYF	TGTGCCAGCAGCTTCGACATGATCACGCAGTATTTT
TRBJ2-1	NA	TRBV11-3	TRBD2	CASSMGLAGVNEQFF	TGTGCCAGCAGCATGGGACTAGCGGGAGTCAATGAGCAGTTCTTC
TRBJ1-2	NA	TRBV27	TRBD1	CASSFGQGQYGYTF	TGTGCCAGCAGTTTTGGACAGGGACAATATGGCTACACCTTC
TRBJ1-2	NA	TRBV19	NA	CASSTEGEGLGIYGYTF	TGTGCCAGTAGTACTGAGGGGGAAGGACTCGGGATCTATGGCTACACCTTC
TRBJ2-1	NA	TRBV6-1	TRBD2	CASSETGGPEFF	TGTGCCAGCAGTGAAACGGGGGGGCCCGAGTTCTTC
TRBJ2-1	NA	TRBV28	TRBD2	CATGGPNNEQFF	TGTGCCACGGGAGGACCAAACAATGAGCAGTTCTTC